The subject of this entry is one TCR beta chain. Its cognate antigen is unknown. V dropped 0 bases and J dropped 4; count of bases not matched to a gene: 3. The length of the CDR3 is 15 residues. Germline-derived CDR1 and CDR2 are SGHAT and FQNNGV. This specimen belongs to a study of graft-versus-host responses after intestinal transplantation. Study in general: Anti-thymocyte globulin served as induction for all recipients, who then took tacrolimus and steroids for approximately 3 years.

Produced via immunoSEQ multiplex PCR; TCRdb's table is partial and in-frame only. In the table there are some 81,000 clones, roughly nine tenths of which are singletons. The study's findings and limits: Peak circulating GvH clone levels tracked with early post-transplant HvG declines. Recipient marrow harbored GvH clones, some of which surfaced first in ileum or blood.

The receptor's source is a human donor who received an intestinal transplant. Specimen: unstimulated CD4+ T cells sorted from spleen or lymph node cells, collected before intestinal transplant. This rearrangement joins TRBV11-2 to TRBJ2-3, with 8 nucleotides matching TRBD2. DNA for the CDR3: TGTGCCAGCAGCTTAGACGGGAGGGTTGCAGATACGCAGTATTTT. Its protein is CASSLDGRVADTQYF.